This entry features one T cell receptor (beta chain) sequence. Repertoires were generated with immunoSEQ multiplex PCR, while TCRdb's copy carries only in-frame clones and drops some. The table records 150,000 to 200,000 clones, about 91% of them present only once. Trimming removed 0 bases from V and 5 bases from J, with 22 bases in between. Germline V lookup: CDR1 MNHEY, CDR2 SVGEGT. CDR3 size: 18 residues. The sample comes from a study of T cell responses to AZD1222 COVID-19 vaccine. Sample: peripheral blood, taken on day 0 of AZD1222 vaccination. This sequence originates from an adult in good health. The V and J genes are TRBV6-2 or TRBV6-3 and TRBJ2-5, with D possibly being TRBD2 (6 bases). The CDR3 reads CASSYSMSAIGGEETQYF. CDR3 coding DNA: TGTGCCAGCAGTTACTCGATGTCGGCGATCGGCGGGGAGGAGACCCAGTACTTC.